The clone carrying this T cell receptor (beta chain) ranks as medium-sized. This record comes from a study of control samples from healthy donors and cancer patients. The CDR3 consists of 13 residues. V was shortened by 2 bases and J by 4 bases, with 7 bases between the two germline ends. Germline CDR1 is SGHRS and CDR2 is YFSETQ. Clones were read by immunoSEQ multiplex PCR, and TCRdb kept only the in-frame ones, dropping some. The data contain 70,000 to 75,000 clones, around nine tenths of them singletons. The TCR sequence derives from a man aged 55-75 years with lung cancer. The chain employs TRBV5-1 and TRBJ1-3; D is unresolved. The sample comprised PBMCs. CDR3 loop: CASSFSTGNTIYF. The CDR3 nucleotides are TGCGCCAGCAGCTTCTCGACAGGAAACACCATATATTTT. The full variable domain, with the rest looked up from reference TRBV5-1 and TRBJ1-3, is KAGVTQTPRYLIKTRGQQVTLSCSPISGHRSVSWYQQTPGQGLQFLFEYFSETQRNKGNFPGRFSGRQFSNSRSEMNVSTLELGDSALYLCASSFSTGNTIYFGEGSWLTVV.